A selection of T cell receptor beta chains follows, all from one sample in a study of CD8+CD57+ T cells in acquired aplastic anemia. MiXCR, run by TCRdb on the reads, gives a single entry per CDR3 protein. This table has about 190,000 distinct CDR3 sequences, roughly half appearing once. Sequenced: sorted CD4+, CD8+, or CD8+CD57+ T cells (not recorded which) from PBMCs. These receptor sequences come from a human donor in good health, serving as a control. The CDR3 runs from the conserved cysteine through the conserved F or W. The D gene is left open where the match is weak. Some rows have no size entry. The others give once, few or many, or a class for an expanded clone.

j_call clone_size d_call v_call cdr3_nt cdr3_aa
TRBJ2-7 many - TRBV30 TGTGCCTGGAGCAAGGGGGGAAGCTACGAGCAGTACTTC CAWSKGGSYEQYF
TRBJ2-1 - TRBD2 TRBV9 TGTGCCAGCAGCGCCACCGGGACTAGCGGGGGGGCCAATGAGCAGTTCTTC CASSATGTSGGANEQFF
TRBJ1-1 many - TRBV20-1 TGCAGTGCTCGAGACGTCCGTGAAGCTTTCTTT CSARDVREAFF
TRBJ2-2 few - TRBV15 TGTGCCCGCCGTTGCCTAACCGGGGAGCTGTTTTTT CARRCLTGELFF
TRBJ2-3 - TRBD2 TRBV7-2 TGTGCCAGCCGCATTAGCGGGGGGGGTCTAGATACGCAGTATTTT CASRISGGGLDTQYF
TRBJ2-1 - TRBD1 TRBV5-1 TGCGCCAGCAGCTTGGTAGGGGGCTCCTGCAATGAGCAGTTCTTC CASSLVGGSCNEQFF
TRBJ2-3 many - TRBV12-5 TGTGCTAGTGGTTTGGGACGGAGCACAGATACGCAGTATTTT CASGLGRSTDTQYF
TRBJ2-3 many TRBD1 TRBV3-1 TGTGCCAGCAGCCCTATCGGGACAGGGGGTGCTACGCAGTATTTT CASSPIGTGGATQYF
TRBJ1-2 - - TRBV15 TGTGCCACCAGCAGAGCGCGACAGTATAACTATGGCTACACCTTC CATSRARQYNYGYTF
TRBJ1-5 - - TRBV25-1 TGTGCCAGCAGTGACGGAGGACAGCCCCAGCATTTT CASSDGGQPQHF
TRBJ2-7 - TRBD2 TRBV5-6 TGTGCCAGCAGCTTGGAACTAGCGGGGGGTAACGAGCAGTACTTC CASSLELAGGNEQYF
TRBJ2-3 - - TRBV2 TGTGCCAGCAGTGGACCGTACACAGATACGCAGTATTTT CASSGPYTDTQYF
TRBJ2-7 - - TRBV10-3 TGTGCCATCAGTGAGTCTACCTTCCGGACCGGGGTCTCCTACGAGCAGTACTTC CAISESTFRTGVSYEQYF
TRBJ2-7 - - TRBV20-1 TGCAGTGCTAGTGCACTAGCCTCCTCTAACGAGCAGTACTTC CSASALASSNEQYF
TRBJ2-7 - TRBD2 TRBV15 TGTGCCACCAGGGACAGCGGGAGTTACGAGCAGTACTTC CATRDSGSYEQYF
TRBJ2-7 - - TRBV29-1 TGCAGCGTTAGCGGCAGCCGAGGTTCCTACGAGCAGTACTTC CSVSGSRGSYEQYF
TRBJ1-4 few TRBD1 TRBV5-4 TGTGCCAGCAGCTTGTTATCTGCGACAGGGGGCCCGAATGAAAAACTGTTTTTT CASSLLSATGGPNEKLFF
TRBJ1-4 - - TRBV19 TGTGCCAGTAGCCTCATGGGACCTAATGAAAAACTGTTTTTT CASSLMGPNEKLFF
TRBJ2-1 - TRBD2 TRBV29-1 TGCAGCCTACGGGGTAGCGGGAGGGTAGATGAGCAGTTCTTC CSLRGSGRVDEQFF
TRBJ2-5 many - TRBV15 TGTGCCACCAGCAGAGACAGGGTGAGCGAGACCCAGTACTTC CATSRDRVSETQYF
TRBJ2-7 medium-sized TRBD1 TRBV2 TGTGCCAGCACTGGACAGGGGATCGTGAACGAGCAGTACTTC CASTGQGIVNEQYF